This TCR beta chain was sequenced for a study of OX40 agonist ivuxolimab in advanced cancers. Whole-study context: Patient treatment consisted of intravenous ivuxolimab administration every 2 weeks at 0.01 to 10 mg/kg. With a range of roughly 20 to 79, age averaged approximately 60 years, and more than 75% were male. Broader study findings: The study did not work out the antigen specificity of the expanded peripheral T cells. Individuals who were partial responders at 0.1-3.0 mg/kg had clonal expansion that ranked among the lowest.

Sequenced by immunoSEQ multiplex PCR; TCRdb stores in-frame clones only, minus some. This table has about 19,000 clones, about 83% appearing once. In regard to this clone: Its antigen is not identified.

V gave up 2 bases and J gave up 6 bases, with 18 bases separating them. The CDR3 totals 16 residues. The germline CDR1 and CDR2 sequences are SGHAT and FQNNGV. V usage is TRBV11-2 and J usage is TRBJ2-3; D remains unclear. The sequences come from CD4+ or CD8+ T cells sorted from blood, collected in a trial of the OX40 agonist ivuxolimab. The clonotype was recovered from an adult with an advanced solid tumor such as melanoma, head and neck, liver or kidney cancer. CDR3 nucleotide sequence: TGTGCCAGCAGCTTAAACCCTTACGACATCTATGATACGCAGTATTTT. Translating it yields CASSLNPYDIYDTQYF. Looking up the rest from reference TRBV11-2 and TRBJ2-3 gives the full variable domain: EAGVAQSPRYKIIEKRQSVAFWCNPISGHATLYWYQQILGQGPKLLIQFQNNGVVDDSQLPKDRFSAERLKGVDSTLKIQPAKLEDSAVYLCASSLNPYDIYDTQYFGPGTRLTVL.